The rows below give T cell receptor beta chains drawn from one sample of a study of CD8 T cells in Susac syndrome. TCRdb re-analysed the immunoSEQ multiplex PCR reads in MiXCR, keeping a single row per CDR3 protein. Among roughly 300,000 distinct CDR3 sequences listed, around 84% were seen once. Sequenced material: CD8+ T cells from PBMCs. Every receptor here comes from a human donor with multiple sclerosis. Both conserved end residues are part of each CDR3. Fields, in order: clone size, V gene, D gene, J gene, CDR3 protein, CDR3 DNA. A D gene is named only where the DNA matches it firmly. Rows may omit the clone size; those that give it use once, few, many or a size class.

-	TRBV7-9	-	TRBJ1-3	CASSSVRARYGNTIYF	TGTGCCAGCAGCTCCGTGAGGGCGCGGTACGGAAACACCATATATTTT
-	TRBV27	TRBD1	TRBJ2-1	CVSGGQGIPNEQFF	TGCGTCTCGGGGGGACAGGGGATCCCCAATGAGCAGTTCTTC
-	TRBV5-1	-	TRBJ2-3	CASNYVLATNGGSSGDTQYF	TGCGCCAGCAACTATGTCCTTGCCACCAACGGAGGGAGCTCGGGAGATACGCAGTATTTT
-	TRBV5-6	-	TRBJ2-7	CASSHTYEQYF	TGTGCCAGCAGCCACACCTACGAGCAGTACTTC
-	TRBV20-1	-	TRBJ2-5	CSARLPDGQETQYF	TGCAGTGCTAGACTTCCAGACGGGCAAGAGACCCAGTACTTC
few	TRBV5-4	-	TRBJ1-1	CASSPASGEAFF	TGTGCCAGCAGTCCCGCTTCCGGGGAAGCTTTCTTT
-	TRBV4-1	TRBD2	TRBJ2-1	CASSQAPGLVREQFF	TGCGCCAGCAGCCAGGCCCCGGGACTAGTGAGGGAGCAGTTCTTC
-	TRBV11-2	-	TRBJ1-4	CASSLGRGGPLTNEKLFF	TGTGCCAGCAGCTTAGGGAGGGGGGGACCCTTAACTAATGAAAAACTGTTTTTT
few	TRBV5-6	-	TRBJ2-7	CASSLGSGGEQYF	TGTGCCAGCAGCTTGGGGTCTGGAGGCGAGCAGTACTTC
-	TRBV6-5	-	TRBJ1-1	CASVGRNTEAFF	TGTGCCAGCGTCGGGCGGAACACTGAAGCTTTCTTT
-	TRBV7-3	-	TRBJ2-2	CASPPVPREGMRTWELFF	TGTGCCAGTCCACCTGTGCCGAGAGAAGGGATGAGGACCTGGGAGCTGTTTTTT
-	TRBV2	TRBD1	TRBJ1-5	CASRRDRENNQPQHF	TGTGCCAGCAGGAGGGACAGGGAAAATAATCAGCCCCAGCATTTT
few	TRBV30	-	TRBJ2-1	CAWHLLGHQQFF	TGTGCCTGGCACCTCCTGGGACACCAGCAGTTCTTC
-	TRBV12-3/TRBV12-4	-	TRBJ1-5	CASSSREGGYNQPQHF	TGTGCCAGCAGCTCCCGGGAGGGTGGGTACAATCAGCCCCAGCATTTT
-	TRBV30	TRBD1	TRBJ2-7	CAWDLGTGGHEQYF	TGTGCCTGGGATCTCGGGACAGGGGGCCACGAGCAGTACTTC
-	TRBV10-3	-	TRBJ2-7	CAISESADEQYF	TGTGCCATCAGTGAGTCAGCGGACGAGCAGTACTTC
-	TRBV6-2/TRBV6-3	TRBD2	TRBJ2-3	CASSYSTSGSDVTDTQYF	TGTGCCAGCAGTTACTCGACGAGCGGGAGCGACGTAACAGATACGCAGTATTTT